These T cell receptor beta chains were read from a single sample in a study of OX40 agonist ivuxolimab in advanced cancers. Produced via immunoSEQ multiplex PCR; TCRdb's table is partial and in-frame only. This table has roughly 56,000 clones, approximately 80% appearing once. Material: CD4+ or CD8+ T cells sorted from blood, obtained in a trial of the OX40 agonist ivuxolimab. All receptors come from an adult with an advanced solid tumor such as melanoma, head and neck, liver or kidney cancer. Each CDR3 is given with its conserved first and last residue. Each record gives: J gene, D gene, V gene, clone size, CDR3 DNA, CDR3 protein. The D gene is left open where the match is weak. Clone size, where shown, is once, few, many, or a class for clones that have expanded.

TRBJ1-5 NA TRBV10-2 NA TGCGCCAGCAGTGATGACCTCGGGTGGGGTCAGCCCCAGCATTTT CASSDDLGWGQPQHF
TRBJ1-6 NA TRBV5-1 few TGCGCCAGCAGACTGGCGGGGTCCCCCCATTCACCCCTCCACTTT CASRLAGSPHSPLHF
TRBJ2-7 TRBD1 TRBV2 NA TGTGCCAGCGGGACAGGGGACTCCTACGAGCAGTACTTC CASGTGDSYEQYF
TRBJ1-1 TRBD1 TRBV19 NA TGTGCCAGTAGTAATGCGGGACAGCCGAACACTGAAGCTTTCTTT CASSNAGQPNTEAFF
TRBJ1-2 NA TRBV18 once TGTGCCAGCTCACCCCGATCCGACGGTAACTATGGCTACACCTTC CASSPRSDGNYGYTF
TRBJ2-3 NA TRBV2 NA TGTGCCAGCAAGGTTTCAGCGGTGAGCACAGATACGCAGTATTTT CASKVSAVSTDTQYF
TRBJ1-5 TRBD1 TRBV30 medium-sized TGTGCCTGGAGTCATACAGGGGCGCAGCCCCAGCATTTT CAWSHTGAQPQHF
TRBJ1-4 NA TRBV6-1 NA TGTGCCAGCAGTGAAGTGGCGGATAGTGGTGAAAAACTGTTTTTT CASSEVADSGEKLFF
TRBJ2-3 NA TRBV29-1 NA TGCAGCGCACTAAGGGATATTGTGTGGGATACGCAGTATTTT CSALRDIVWDTQYF
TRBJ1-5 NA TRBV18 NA TGTGCCAGCTCACCATTGGGCAGGGACAATCAGCCCCAGCATTTT CASSPLGRDNQPQHF
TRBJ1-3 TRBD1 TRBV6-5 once TGTGCCAGCAGGGGACAGGGCTCGGGCGGAAACACCATATATTTT CASRGQGSGGNTIYF
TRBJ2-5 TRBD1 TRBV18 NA TGTGCCAGCTCACCCCCGACAGGGTCGAGGGAGACCCAGTACTTC CASSPPTGSRETQYF
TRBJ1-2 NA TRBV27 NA TGTGCCAGCAGTTCATCCCGGACTAGCTATGGCTACACCTTC CASSSSRTSYGYTF
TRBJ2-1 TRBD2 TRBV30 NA TGTGCCTGGACGACTAGCGGGGGCTACAATGAGCAGTTCTTC CAWTTSGGYNEQFF
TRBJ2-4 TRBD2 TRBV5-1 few TGCGCCAGCAGCTTGGGCGGGGGGAACGCCCGACTAGCCAAAAACATTCAGTACTTC CASSLGGGNARLAKNIQYF
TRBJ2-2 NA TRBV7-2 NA TGTGCCAGCACCAAGGACCCCGCCACCGGGGAGCTGTTTTTT CASTKDPATGELFF
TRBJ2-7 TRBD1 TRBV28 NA TGTGCCAGCAGTCCCTGGACAGGGGGCAGCGCATACGAGCAGTACTTC CASSPWTGGSAYEQYF
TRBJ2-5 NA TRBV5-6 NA TGTGCCAGCAGCTTTAAACGGACAGCCCAAGAGACCCAGTACTTC CASSFKRTAQETQYF
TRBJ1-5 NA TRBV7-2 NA TGTGCCAGCAGCCTCACGGGGTTTGGGCAGCCCCAGCATTTT CASSLTGFGQPQHF
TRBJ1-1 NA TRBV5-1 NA TGCGCCAGCAGCTTTTTCGACAGGAGGACTGAAGCTTTCTTT CASSFFDRRTEAFF
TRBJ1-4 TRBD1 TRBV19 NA TGTGCCAGTAGCATACAGGGGATCCGTCGAAAACTGTTTTTT CASSIQGIRRKLFF
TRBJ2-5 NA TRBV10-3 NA TGTGCCAGCAGTAAAAGACATGGAGGAGAGACCCAGTACTTC CASSKRHGGETQYF
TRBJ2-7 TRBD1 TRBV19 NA TGTGCCAGTAGTATAGGTTCCAGGACAGGGGTCTACGAGCAGTACTTC CASSIGSRTGVYEQYF
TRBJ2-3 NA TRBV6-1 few TGTGCCAGCAGGGGGAATGGGGGCACAGATACGCAGTATTTT CASRGNGGTDTQYF
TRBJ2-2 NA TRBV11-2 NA TGTGCCAGCAGCTTAACTAGTCTGGACACCGGGGAGCTGTTTTTT CASSLTSLDTGELFF
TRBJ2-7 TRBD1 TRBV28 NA TGTGCCAGCACGACAGGGCCCCGCTACGAGCAGTACTTC CASTTGPRYEQYF
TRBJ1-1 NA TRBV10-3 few TGTGCCATCAGTGGGGGACAAGTATTTGAAGCTTTCTTT CAISGGQVFEAFF
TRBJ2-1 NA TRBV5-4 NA TGTGCCAGCAGCTTACCCTTATCCTCCTACAATGAGCAGTTCTTC CASSLPLSSYNEQFF
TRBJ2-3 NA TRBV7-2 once TGTGCCAGCAGCGCCGTGTACTTAGATACGCAGTATTTT CASSAVYLDTQYF
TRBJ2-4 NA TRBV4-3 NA TGCGCCAGTCCCCCCCCCATGGGGACCTCCCAACAGAAAAACATTCAGTACTTC CASPPPMGTSQQKNIQYF
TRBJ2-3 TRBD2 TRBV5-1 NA TGCGCCAGCAGCTTGGGACTAGCTGGAGATACGCAGTATTTT CASSLGLAGDTQYF
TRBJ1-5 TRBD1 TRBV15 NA TGTGCCACCAGCAGAGATAGGACAGGACGTTATAGCAATCAGCCCCAGCATTTT CATSRDRTGRYSNQPQHF
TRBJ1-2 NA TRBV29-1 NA TGCAGCGTTGACGCTACCAACTATGGCTACACCTTC CSVDATNYGYTF